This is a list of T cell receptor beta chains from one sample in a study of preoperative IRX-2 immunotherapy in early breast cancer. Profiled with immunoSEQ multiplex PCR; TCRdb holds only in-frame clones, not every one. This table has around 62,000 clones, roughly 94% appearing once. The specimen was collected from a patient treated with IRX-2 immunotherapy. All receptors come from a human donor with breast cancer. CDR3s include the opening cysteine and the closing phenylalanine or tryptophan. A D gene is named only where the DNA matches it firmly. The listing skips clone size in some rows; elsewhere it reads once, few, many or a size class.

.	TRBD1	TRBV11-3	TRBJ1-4	TGTGCCAGCAGCGCCCACCCGGGACAGACTAATGAAAAACTGTTTTTT	CASSAHPGQTNEKLFF
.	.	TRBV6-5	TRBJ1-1	TGTGCCAGCAGTGACAGCACTGAAGCTTTCTTT	CASSDSTEAFF
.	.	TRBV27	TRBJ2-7	TGTGCCAGCAGTCTCTCCTACGGACGGAGCTACGAGCAGTACTTC	CASSLSYGRSYEQYF
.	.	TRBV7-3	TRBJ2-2	TGTGCCAGCAGCTTACTCGGAAACACCGGGGAGCTGTTTTTT	CASSLLGNTGELFF
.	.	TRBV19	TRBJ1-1	TGTGCCAGTAGTCTTTCGGGGGAGAACACTGAAGCTTTCTTT	CASSLSGENTEAFF
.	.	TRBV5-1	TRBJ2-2	TGCGCCAGCAGCCACACCTTGAAAGACAATGGCGGGGAGCTGTTTTTT	CASSHTLKDNGGELFF
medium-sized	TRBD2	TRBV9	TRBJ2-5	TGTGCCAGCAGCGTCCTTGGGAGCGGGGGCGATTTTTTAGGCACCCAGTACTTC	CASSVLGSGGDFLGTQYF
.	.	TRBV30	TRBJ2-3	TGTGCCTGGAGTGTAATCCTTGGGGAAGATACGCAGTATTTT	CAWSVILGEDTQYF
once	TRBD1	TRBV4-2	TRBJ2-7	TGTGCCAGCAGCCAAGATACTAAGACAGGGCTCTCCTACGAGCAGTACTTC	CASSQDTKTGLSYEQYF
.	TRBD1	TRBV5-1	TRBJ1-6	TGCGCCAGCAGCCCTGAGGTGGGACAGGGGTCTAATTCACCCCTCCACTTT	CASSPEVGQGSNSPLHF
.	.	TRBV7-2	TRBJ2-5	TGTGCCAGCAGTTCAAGCGTAGAGACCCAGTACTTC	CASSSSVETQYF
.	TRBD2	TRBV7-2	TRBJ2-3	TGTGCCAGCAGGGGGACTAGCGGGAGAAGGGATACGCAGTATTTT	CASRGTSGRRDTQYF
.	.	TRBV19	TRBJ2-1	TGTGCCAGTAGTGGCTCCAGGTTCTCCTACAATGAGCAGTTCTTC	CASSGSRFSYNEQFF
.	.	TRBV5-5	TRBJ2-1	TGTGCCAGCAGCCCCTGGGAGCTCTACAATGAGCAGTTCTTC	CASSPWELYNEQFF
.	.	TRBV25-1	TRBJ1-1	TGTGCCAGCAGTGTGAACACTGAAGCTTTCTTT	CASSVNTEAFF
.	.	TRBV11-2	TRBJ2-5	TGTGCCAGCAGCTTTAACGCGCGCGGGGAGACCCAGTACTTC	CASSFNARGETQYF
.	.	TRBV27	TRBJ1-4	TGTGCCAGCAGGGGGCACAGGATGAATGAAAAACTGTTTTTT	CASRGHRMNEKLFF
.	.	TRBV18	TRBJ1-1	TGTGCCAGCTCACCACCAGGGTGGGTGAACACTGAAGCTTTCTTT	CASSPPGWVNTEAFF
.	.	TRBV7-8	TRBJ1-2	TGTGCCAGCAGCTTAGTTGAGATCTATGGCTACACCTTC	CASSLVEIYGYTF
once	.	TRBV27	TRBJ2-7	TGTGCCAGCAGTTTATCACAGGGTAGGCCCTACGAGCAGTACTTC	CASSLSQGRPYEQYF
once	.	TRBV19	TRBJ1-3	TGTGCCAGTAGTTCCCACCCGGGGCAGGCCTCTGGAAACACCATATATTTT	CASSSHPGQASGNTIYF
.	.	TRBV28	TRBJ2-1	TGTGCCAGCTCCCCCCACCACTCCTACAATGAGCAGTTCTTC	CASSPHHSYNEQFF
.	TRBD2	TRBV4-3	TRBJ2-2	TGCGCCAGCAGGGTAAGCGGGGGTGACACCGGGGAGCTGTTTTTT	CASRVSGGDTGELFF
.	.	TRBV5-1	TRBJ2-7	TGCGCCAGCAGCTCACCGGGAGCCCGCTCCTACGAGCAGTACTTC	CASSSPGARSYEQYF
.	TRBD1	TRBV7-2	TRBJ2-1	TGTGCCAGCAGCCCCTTACAGGGGGGAGCTGAGCAGTTCTTC	CASSPLQGGAEQFF
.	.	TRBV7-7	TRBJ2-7	TGTGCCAGCAGCTTAACAGACACCTACGAGCAGTACTTC	CASSLTDTYEQYF
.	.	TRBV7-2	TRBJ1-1	TGTGCCAGCAGCTTTTTCTCTGTCGGGACTTATGAAGCTTTCTTT	CASSFFSVGTYEAFF
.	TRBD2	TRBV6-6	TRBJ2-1	TGTGCCAGCAGCCCCGGGACTAGCGGGGGCAATGAGCAGTTCTTC	CASSPGTSGGNEQFF
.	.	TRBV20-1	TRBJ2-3	TGCAGTGCTCAATACGTCGGGGCGCAGTATTTT	CSAQYVGAQYF
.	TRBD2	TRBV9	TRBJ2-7	TGTGCCAGCAGCGTTGGGGGGGACTACGAGCAGTACTTC	CASSVGGDYEQYF
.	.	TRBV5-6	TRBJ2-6	TGTGCCAGCAGCCTGGGCGTCTCTGGGGCCAACGTCCTGACTTTC	CASSLGVSGANVLTF
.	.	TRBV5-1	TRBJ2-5	TGCGCCAGCAGCGCGAGACCCCCGGGGGAAGAGACCCAGTACTTC	CASSARPPGEETQYF
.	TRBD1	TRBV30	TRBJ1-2	TGTGCCTGGGCTCCGGCAGGGGGCTATTCGACTAGTGGCTACACCTTC	CAWAPAGGYSTSGYTF
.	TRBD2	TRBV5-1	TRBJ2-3	TGCGCCAGCAGCCTTAGCGGGGGAATAGATACGCAGTATTTT	CASSLSGGIDTQYF
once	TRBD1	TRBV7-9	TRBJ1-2	TGTGCCAGCAGCTCTCCGGGACAGGGGATTTATGGCTACACCTTC	CASSSPGQGIYGYTF
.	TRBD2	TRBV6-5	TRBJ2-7	TGTGCCAGCAGTTACTCGACGCTAGCGGGGGGGTACGAGCAGTACTTC	CASSYSTLAGGYEQYF
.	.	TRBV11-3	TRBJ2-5	TGTGCCAGCAGCCCGGGCGGTTCCCAAGAGACCCAGTACTTC	CASSPGGSQETQYF
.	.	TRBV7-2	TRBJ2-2	TGTGCCAGCAGCTTAATGACTAGGATTACGGCCGGGGAGCTGTTTTTT	CASSLMTRITAGELFF
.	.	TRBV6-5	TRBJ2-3	TGTGCCAGCCGGGGTTATTTCCAAAGCACAGATACGCAGTATTTT	CASRGYFQSTDTQYF
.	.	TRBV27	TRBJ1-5	TGTGCCAGCAGTTTAAACAGAGCTAATCAGCCCCAGCATTTT	CASSLNRANQPQHF
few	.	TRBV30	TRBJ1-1	TGTGCCTGGAGGTTAGATGGCCCTGAAGCTTTCTTT	CAWRLDGPEAFF
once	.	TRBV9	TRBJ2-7	TGTGCCAGCAGCGCGGGGGTAGAGACCTACGAGCAGTACTTC	CASSAGVETYEQYF
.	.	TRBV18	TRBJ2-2	TGTGCCAGCTCCCCGCGGCAAGGGAACACCGGGGAGCTGTTTTTT	CASSPRQGNTGELFF
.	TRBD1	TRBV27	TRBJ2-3	TGTGTAGCATGGGACAGGGGGCTGGATACGCAGTATTTT	CVAWDRGLDTQYF
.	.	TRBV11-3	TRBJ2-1	TGTGCCAGCAGCGCCAAAGAATCATATTATCTCAATGAGCAGTTCTTC	CASSAKESYYLNEQFF
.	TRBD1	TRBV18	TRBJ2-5	TGTGCCAGCTCACCGTTCACAGGGGAAGAGACCCAGTACTTC	CASSPFTGEETQYF
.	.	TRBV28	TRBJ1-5	TGTGCCAGCAGTTTACTGGTCGGGACGGTCAATCAGCCCCAGCATTTT	CASSLLVGTVNQPQHF
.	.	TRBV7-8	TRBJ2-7	TGTGCCAGCAGCTTAGGAGGGGGGGCTCGGGGCGAGCAGTACTTC	CASSLGGGARGEQYF